Ten or more counts support the clone carrying this T cell receptor (beta chain). The junction and the germline gene differ at one end; a read error may be behind it. The entry originates in a study of T-cell reconstitution after alpha-beta-depleted transplantation in children. Unique molecular identifiers tagged the TCRbeta library. TCRdb ran MiXCR on the PCR reads and lists one entry per CDR3 protein. Of over 550,000 distinct CDR3 sequences listed, about 10% were seen once; the top ten hold 4%. This CDR3 has 14 amino acids. Germline CDR1 and CDR2: SSHAT and FNYEAQ (reference sequence). This chain joins TRBV7-7 and TRBJ2-1; 8 bases are a match to TRBD1. The sequencing here drew on PBMCs from the stem cell graft donor, taken from the stem cell graft. This clonotype originated in a human donor who donated a stem cell graft to a child with acute myeloid leukemia. The CDR3 nucleotides are TGTGCTAGCAGCTTAGGCAGGGGGCCCAATGAGCAGTTCTTC. Translation gives CASSLGRGPNEQFF. Full variable domain (outside the CDR3, taken from reference TRBV7-7 and TRBJ2-1): GAGVSQSPRYKVTKRGQDVTLRCDPISSHATLYWYQQALGQGPEFLTYFNYEAQPDKSGLPSDRFSAERPEGSISTLTIQRTEQRDSAMYRCASSLGRGPNEQFFGPGTRLTVL.